Listed below are T cell receptor beta chains from one sample, sequenced in a study of blood T cell repertoires in COVID-19. TCRdb's copy holds only in-frame clones and misses some; the assay was immunoSEQ multiplex PCR. The sample shows more than 250,000 clones, roughly nine tenths of them seen only once. Sample: PBMCs or T cells enriched from blood (not recorded which). Receptors originate from a woman aged 30 to 39 who had recovered from COVID-19. Each CDR3 is given with its conserved first and last residue. A D gene is named only where the DNA matches it firmly. Size values are once, few and many counts, or a class for expanded clones, and some rows have none.

V gene: TRBV2; J gene: TRBJ1-2; clone size: NA; D gene: NA; CDR3 DNA: TGTGCCAGCGGGGGACAAGCCTATGGCTACACCTTC; CDR3 protein: CASGGQAYGYTF
V gene: TRBV28; J gene: TRBJ1-2; clone size: NA; D gene: TRBD1; CDR3 DNA: TGTGCCAGCAGTTTCTCGACAGGGGGCGAAGGAGGCTACACCTTC; CDR3 protein: CASSFSTGGEGGYTF
V gene: TRBV25-1; J gene: TRBJ1-3; clone size: NA; D gene: TRBD1; CDR3 DNA: TGTGCCAGCAGTGAGACGACAGGGAGCTCTGGAAACACCATATATTTT; CDR3 protein: CASSETTGSSGNTIYF
V gene: TRBV18; J gene: TRBJ1-2; clone size: NA; D gene: NA; CDR3 DNA: TGTGCCAGCTCACCATACGAAGACAGAAAACCCTATGGCTACACCTTC; CDR3 protein: CASSPYEDRKPYGYTF
V gene: TRBV4-1; J gene: TRBJ2-7; clone size: NA; D gene: NA; CDR3 DNA: TGCGCCAGCAGCCCTCGGGCTAGCGTGGGTTACGAGCAGTACTTC; CDR3 protein: CASSPRASVGYEQYF
V gene: TRBV4-1; J gene: TRBJ1-2; clone size: once; D gene: NA; CDR3 DNA: TGCGCCAGCAGCCAAGGCACAGCAGGTTATGGCTACACCTTC; CDR3 protein: CASSQGTAGYGYTF
V gene: TRBV18; J gene: TRBJ1-1; clone size: NA; D gene: NA; CDR3 DNA: TGTGCCAGCTCACCACCGGGTTTCGCGGGCACTGAAGCTTTCTTT; CDR3 protein: CASSPPGFAGTEAFF
V gene: TRBV24-1; J gene: TRBJ2-3; clone size: NA; D gene: NA; CDR3 DNA: TGTGCCACCAGTCGTGGGCCTTTCACAGATACGCAGTATTTT; CDR3 protein: CATSRGPFTDTQYF
V gene: TRBV19; J gene: TRBJ1-1; clone size: NA; D gene: NA; CDR3 DNA: TGTGCCAGTAGTATAGATTCGCCCACAGGGAAGGAGAACACTGAAGCTTTCTTT; CDR3 protein: CASSIDSPTGKENTEAFF
V gene: TRBV7-2; J gene: TRBJ2-7; clone size: once; D gene: TRBD2; CDR3 DNA: TGTGCCAGCAGCTTAACCAGCGGGAGCTCATACGAGCAGTACTTC; CDR3 protein: CASSLTSGSSYEQYF
V gene: TRBV5-4; J gene: TRBJ2-2; clone size: NA; D gene: NA; CDR3 DNA: TGTGCCAGCAGCTTGAATAGCGGGACAGTTAACACCGGGGAGCTGTTTTTT; CDR3 protein: CASSLNSGTVNTGELFF
V gene: TRBV7-9; J gene: TRBJ2-7; clone size: few; D gene: NA; CDR3 DNA: TGTGCCAGCAGCCAACTGGGACATACCTACGAGCAGTACTTC; CDR3 protein: CASSQLGHTYEQYF
V gene: TRBV7-2; J gene: TRBJ2-7; clone size: NA; D gene: TRBD2; CDR3 DNA: TGTGCCAGCAGCAGGGGACTAGTTGCGGACTACGAGCAGTACTTC; CDR3 protein: CASSRGLVADYEQYF
V gene: TRBV7-2; J gene: TRBJ1-3; clone size: NA; D gene: TRBD1; CDR3 DNA: TGTGCCAGCAGCTTAGGGAAACAGGGGGCCTTCTCTGGAAACACCATATATTTT; CDR3 protein: CASSLGKQGAFSGNTIYF
V gene: TRBV18; J gene: TRBJ1-6; clone size: NA; D gene: TRBD1; CDR3 DNA: TGTGCCAGCTCACCGGGACAGGGGCATTCACCCCTCCACTTT; CDR3 protein: CASSPGQGHSPLHF
V gene: TRBV19; J gene: TRBJ1-5; clone size: once; D gene: TRBD1; CDR3 DNA: TGTGCCAGTAGTATAGGACAGGGATTTTATAGCAATCAGCCCCAGCATTTT; CDR3 protein: CASSIGQGFYSNQPQHF
V gene: TRBV5-4; J gene: TRBJ2-2; clone size: few; D gene: NA; CDR3 DNA: TGTGCCAGCAGCTTGTTCAGCGAAGACACCGGGGAGCTGTTTTTT; CDR3 protein: CASSLFSEDTGELFF
V gene: TRBV11-2; J gene: TRBJ1-4; clone size: NA; D gene: NA; CDR3 DNA: TGTGCCAGCAGCCCAGCGGCTAGCCTTGAGGAAAAACTGTTTTTT; CDR3 protein: CASSPAASLEEKLFF
V gene: TRBV18; J gene: TRBJ2-5; clone size: many; D gene: TRBD2; CDR3 DNA: TGTGCCAGCTCATCCTCCGGGACTAGCGAGACCCAGTACTTC; CDR3 protein: CASSSSGTSETQYF
V gene: TRBV4-1; J gene: TRBJ2-7; clone size: NA; D gene: TRBD2; CDR3 DNA: TGCGCCAGCAGCCAAGATTGGGGACTAGCGGGAGGAGGATACGAGCAGTACTTC; CDR3 protein: CASSQDWGLAGGGYEQYF
V gene: TRBV5-5; J gene: TRBJ2-2; clone size: NA; D gene: TRBD1; CDR3 DNA: TGTGCCAGCAGCAGGACAGGGTGGGACGGGGAGCTGTTTTTT; CDR3 protein: CASSRTGWDGELFF
V gene: TRBV5-8; J gene: TRBJ2-1; clone size: NA; D gene: TRBD2; CDR3 DNA: TGTGCCAGCAGCTTATATGGGACTACCTACAATGAGCAGTTCTTC; CDR3 protein: CASSLYGTTYNEQFF
V gene: TRBV6-1; J gene: TRBJ2-3; clone size: NA; D gene: NA; CDR3 DNA: TGTGCCAGCAGTGATCCAGCGGTATTCACAGATACGCAGTATTTT; CDR3 protein: CASSDPAVFTDTQYF
V gene: TRBV10-1; J gene: TRBJ1-5; clone size: once; D gene: TRBD1; CDR3 DNA: TGCGCCAGCAGATGGACAGGGGGCAATCAGCCCCAGCATTTT; CDR3 protein: CASRWTGGNQPQHF
V gene: TRBV21-1; J gene: TRBJ1-1; clone size: NA; D gene: NA; CDR3 DNA: TGTGCCAGCAGCCCAAAGTCCGTCAGGGGGCTCACTGAAGCTTTCTTT; CDR3 protein: CASSPKSVRGLTEAFF
V gene: TRBV7-9; J gene: TRBJ1-1; clone size: NA; D gene: NA; CDR3 DNA: TGTGCCAGCAGCGCTAGATCGGCTCCGAACACTGAAGCTTTCTTT; CDR3 protein: CASSARSAPNTEAFF
V gene: TRBV4-2; J gene: TRBJ2-7; clone size: NA; D gene: NA; CDR3 DNA: TGTGCCAGCAGCCAGCTACAGCCCTACGAGCAGTACTTC; CDR3 protein: CASSQLQPYEQYF
V gene: TRBV5-4; J gene: TRBJ2-3; clone size: few; D gene: TRBD1; CDR3 DNA: TGTGCCAGCAGCACCCCGACAGGGGGAGTAGCAGATACGCAGTATTTT; CDR3 protein: CASSTPTGGVADTQYF
V gene: TRBV19; J gene: TRBJ1-6; clone size: NA; D gene: NA; CDR3 DNA: TGTGCCAGTAGTATTACTGGACAGACGTATAATTCACCCCTCCACTTT; CDR3 protein: CASSITGQTYNSPLHF
V gene: TRBV19; J gene: TRBJ1-5; clone size: NA; D gene: NA; CDR3 DNA: TGTGCCAGTAGTATCGAGCCGGGAAACGCCCCTAGCAATCAGCCCCAGCATTTT; CDR3 protein: CASSIEPGNAPSNQPQHF
V gene: TRBV6-5; J gene: TRBJ2-3; clone size: NA; D gene: NA; CDR3 DNA: TGTGCCAGCAGTTACCTAGGGCGGGTAAGCACAGATACGCAGTATTTT; CDR3 protein: CASSYLGRVSTDTQYF
V gene: TRBV4-1; J gene: TRBJ2-7; clone size: NA; D gene: TRBD2; CDR3 DNA: TGCGCCAGCAGCCAAGCAGGACTAGCCTACGAGCAGTACTTC; CDR3 protein: CASSQAGLAYEQYF
V gene: TRBV6-2/TRBV6-3; J gene: TRBJ1-6; clone size: NA; D gene: NA; CDR3 DNA: TGTGCCAGCAGTAAGACTGGAGGCAACGTTAAGAATTCACCCCTCCACTTT; CDR3 protein: CASSKTGGNVKNSPLHF
V gene: TRBV11-2; J gene: TRBJ2-7; clone size: NA; D gene: NA; CDR3 DNA: TGTGCCAGCAGCGTAGTACTTGAGCAGTACTTC; CDR3 protein: CASSVVLEQYF
V gene: TRBV18; J gene: TRBJ2-1; clone size: NA; D gene: TRBD2; CDR3 DNA: TGTGCCAGCTCACCACTTGGCGGGAGCTCCTACAATGAGCAGTTCTTC; CDR3 protein: CASSPLGGSSYNEQFF
V gene: TRBV10-3; J gene: TRBJ2-7; clone size: NA; D gene: TRBD2; CDR3 DNA: TGTGCCATCAGTGATACCACTAGCGGGGTGCTATGGGAGCAGTACTTC; CDR3 protein: CAISDTTSGVLWEQYF
V gene: TRBV6-5; J gene: TRBJ1-2; clone size: once; D gene: NA; CDR3 DNA: TGTGCCAGCAGTTATGGAGCTGGTGGCTACACCTTC; CDR3 protein: CASSYGAGGYTF
V gene: TRBV28; J gene: TRBJ1-1; clone size: NA; D gene: NA; CDR3 DNA: TGTGCCAGCAACCTAGGAAACACTGAAGCTTTCTTT; CDR3 protein: CASNLGNTEAFF
V gene: TRBV2; J gene: TRBJ1-5; clone size: NA; D gene: TRBD1; CDR3 DNA: TGTGCCAGCCGGGGGGGGACAGCCAAGAATCAGCCCCAGCATTTT; CDR3 protein: CASRGGTAKNQPQHF
V gene: TRBV7-2; J gene: TRBJ2-7; clone size: few; D gene: TRBD2; CDR3 DNA: TGTGCCAGCCGATATACTGGCGGGGGGTCCTACGAGCAGTACTTC; CDR3 protein: CASRYTGGGSYEQYF
V gene: TRBV10-3; J gene: TRBJ2-3; clone size: NA; D gene: TRBD1; CDR3 DNA: TGTGCCATCCGCGGGGGACAGGGCCCAGATACGCAGTATTTT; CDR3 protein: CAIRGGQGPDTQYF
V gene: TRBV11-3; J gene: TRBJ1-1; clone size: NA; D gene: TRBD1; CDR3 DNA: TGTGCCAGCAGCTTAAGGGGGACAGACAACACTGAAGCTTTCTTT; CDR3 protein: CASSLRGTDNTEAFF
V gene: TRBV5-4; J gene: TRBJ2-3; clone size: NA; D gene: NA; CDR3 DNA: TGTGCCAGCAGCTCTGACGACTATCTACCCACAGATACGCAGTATTTT; CDR3 protein: CASSSDDYLPTDTQYF
V gene: TRBV19; J gene: TRBJ1-5; clone size: NA; D gene: TRBD1; CDR3 DNA: TGTGCCAGTAGTACCTCGTTCCAGGGGGCCAGGCAGCCCCAGCATTTT; CDR3 protein: CASSTSFQGARQPQHF
V gene: TRBV2; J gene: TRBJ2-1; clone size: NA; D gene: NA; CDR3 DNA: TGTGCCAGCAGTGAAGAGAGAGCGGGCGGAAACAATGAGCAGTTCTTC; CDR3 protein: CASSEERAGGNNEQFF
V gene: TRBV6-2/TRBV6-3; J gene: TRBJ2-7; clone size: NA; D gene: NA; CDR3 DNA: TGTGCCAGCAGTTACGAGAGGCGGGACGAGCAGTACTTC; CDR3 protein: CASSYERRDEQYF
V gene: TRBV6-5; J gene: TRBJ1-4; clone size: NA; D gene: NA; CDR3 DNA: TGTGCCAGCAAATTGGCCCGGAGGAATGAAAAACTGTTTTTT; CDR3 protein: CASKLARRNEKLFF
V gene: TRBV27; J gene: TRBJ2-2; clone size: NA; D gene: TRBD1; CDR3 DNA: TGTGCCAGCCGGACGGGACAGGCAAACACCGGGGAGCTGTTTTTT; CDR3 protein: CASRTGQANTGELFF
V gene: TRBV28; J gene: TRBJ1-2; clone size: NA; D gene: TRBD1; CDR3 DNA: TGTGCCAGCAGTTCCGGAGGGGGCGGAGGCTATGGCTACACCTTC; CDR3 protein: CASSSGGGGGYGYTF
V gene: TRBV5-5; J gene: TRBJ2-7; clone size: NA; D gene: TRBD1; CDR3 DNA: TGTGCCAGCAGCCGACAGGGGGGGTCCCCTTACGAGCAGTACTTC; CDR3 protein: CASSRQGGSPYEQYF
V gene: TRBV28; J gene: TRBJ2-3; clone size: NA; D gene: TRBD1; CDR3 DNA: TGTGCCAGCAGCCAGTTTCAGGAAGGGACAGCTGAAAATACGCAGTATTTT; CDR3 protein: CASSQFQEGTAENTQYF
V gene: TRBV24-1; J gene: TRBJ1-5; clone size: NA; D gene: TRBD1; CDR3 DNA: TGTGCCACCAGTGAGGCCAGGGGGCAACAGCCCCAGCATTTT; CDR3 protein: CATSEARGQQPQHF
V gene: TRBV19; J gene: TRBJ2-4; clone size: NA; D gene: TRBD1; CDR3 DNA: TGTGCCAACTTACAGGGGTGGGATATGAAAAACATTCAGTACTTC; CDR3 protein: CANLQGWDMKNIQYF